The 26 T cell receptor beta chains below were found in one sample sequenced in a study of blood T cell repertoires in COVID-19. Some clones are missing from TCRdb's copy, which holds only in-frame ones; the method was immunoSEQ multiplex PCR. The table records 200,000 to 250,000 clones, about 82% of them present only once. Sequenced: peripheral blood. The receptor set was obtained from a man older than 75 with acute or convalescent COVID-19.

This clone was counted once. This chain connects TRBV6-1 to TRBJ2-7; D ambiguous. Trimming took 3 bases from V and 7 from J, leaving 13 bases between them. The germline gives CDR1 MNHNS, CDR2 SASEGT. This CDR3 spans 13 amino acids. CDR3 sequence reads: CASSDGGGVEQYF. The CDR3 coding sequence is TGTGCCAGCAGTGACGGTGGCGGAGTGGAGCAGTACTTC.

J is TRBJ1-5 and V is TRBV23-1; tentative D call: TRBD1 (5 bases). TRBV23-1 qualifies as an ORF whose function is uncertain. Between the trimmed V and J ends, which lost 8 bases and 4 bases, there was a span of 18 bases. The CDR3 spans 15 residues. The CDR3 region is CASDRRRGGNQPQHF. CDR3 sequence (DNA): TGCGCCAGCGACCGGAGGAGGGGCGGTAATCAGCCCCAGCATTTT.

The chain recombines TRBV6-5 with TRBJ1-5, with D perhaps TRBD1 (6 bases). Deletions cut 8 bases from V and 7 bases from J, with 21 bases between. Germline V gene lookup returns CDR1 MNHEY and CDR2 SVGAGI. The length of the CDR3 is 15 residues. In DNA, the CDR3 is TGTGCCAGCGGGGGGGGCAGGGTCATGGGACAGCCCCAGCATTTT. This encodes CASGGGRVMGQPQHF.

This chain connects TRBV3-1 (or the pseudogene TRBV3-2) to TRBJ1-1; no definite D call. Per germline, CDR1 LGHDT and CDR2 YNNKEL (reference sequence). This CDR3 contains 14 residues. V shed 1 base and J shed 4 bases, with 10 bases lying between them. CDR3 sequence reads: CASSQGGDLTEAFF. Written as DNA, the CDR3 is TGTGCCAGCAGCCAAGGCGGCGATCTCACTGAAGCTTTCTTT.

The chain uses TRBV28 and TRBJ1-5; TRBD1 might be the D (6 bases). There are 14 residues in the CDR3. The V and J ends lost 6 bases and 7 bases respectively, with 16 bases between them. Per germline, CDR1 MDHEN and CDR2 SYDVKM. In DNA, the CDR3 is TGTGCCAGCAGGGGAGGGGGTTCGGGACAGCCCCAGCATTTT. It specifies CASRGGGSGQPQHF.

The chain recombines TRBV28 with TRBJ2-3; D is possibly TRBD2 (6 bases). The CDR3 totals 15 residues. Germline V gives CDR1 MDHEN, CDR2 SYDVKM. The V and J ends lost 6 bases and 4 bases respectively, with 17 bases between them. This CDR3 is CASRPGLQPPDTQYF. The CDR3 nucleotides are TGTGCCAGCAGACCGGGACTCCAACCCCCAGATACGCAGTATTTT.

V usage is TRBV28 and J usage is TRBJ1-5, with 8 positions matching TRBD1. Germline lookup yields CDR1 MDHEN and CDR2 SYDVKM. J gave up 4 bases and V 8 bases, and 4 bases lay outside the gene matches. The CDR3 consists of 13 residues. Here the CDR3 DNA reads TGTGCCAGCTGGAGACAGGGGAATCAGCCCCAGCATTTT. Amino acids: CASWRQGNQPQHF. The variable domain in full, with the rest retrieved from reference TRBV28 and TRBJ1-5, is DVKVTQSSRYLVKRTGEKVFLECVQDMDHENMFWYRQDPGLGLRLIYFSYDVKMKEKGDIPEGYSVSREKKERFSLILESASTNQTSMYLCASWRQGNQPQHFGDGTRLSIL.

This chain joins TRBV7-8 and TRBJ2-2; TRBD2 agrees at 9 bases. CDR1 and CDR2 (germline): SGHVS, FQNEAQ. After removal of 2 bases from V and 8 bases from J, the junction contained 12 bases not matched to a gene. This CDR3 has 17 amino acids. CDR3 sequence reads: CASSLRGVAGVSGELFF. The CDR3 DNA sequence: TGTGCCAGCAGCTTAAGGGGGGTAGCGGGAGTATCTGGGGAGCTGTTTTTT.

This chain joins TRBV28 and TRBJ1-2; D gene uncertain. The CDR3 length is 13 residues. Trimming cost V 4 bases and J 2 bases, with 8 bases left between them. The germline V gene has CDR1 MDHEN and CDR2 SYDVKM. The CDR3 protein is CASSSHENYGYTF. In DNA, the CDR3 is TGTGCCAGCAGTTCTCATGAGAACTATGGCTACACCTTC.

This clone has more than one count but fewer than ten. The CDR3 nucleotides are TGCAGCGTTGATACAGGGTGGGAGACCCAGTACTTC. Residues: CSVDTGWETQYF. The chain joins TRBV29-1 to TRBJ2-5; D is possibly TRBD1 (6 bases). In germline, CDR1 is SQVTM, CDR2 ANQGSEA. V lost 3 bases and J lost 5, with 10 bases in between. CDR3 size: 12 residues.

The chain has TRBV3-1 (or the pseudogene TRBV3-2) and TRBJ1-1, with D possibly being TRBD1 (5 bases). CDR1 is LGHDT, CDR2 YNNKEL, per germline (reference sequence). CDR3 length: 11 residues. Trimming stripped 4 bases from V and 11 bases from J, with 11 bases between. Here the CDR3 reads CASSRLGGAFF. CDR3 nucleotides: TGTGCCAGCAGCCGCTTGGGGGGTGCTTTCTTT.

J is TRBJ2-7 and V is TRBV3-1 (or the pseudogene TRBV3-2); TRBD2 agrees at 7 bases. Germline trimming cut 7 bases from V and 2 bases from J; bases unmatched to any gene: 5. In germline, CDR1 is LGHDT, CDR2 YNNKEL (reference sequence). CDR3 length: 13 residues. CDR3 nucleotides: TGTGCCAGCACTGGGGAGGGGCCCTACGAGCAGTACTTC. Protein: CASTGEGPYEQYF.

The V call is TRBV24-1, the J call TRBJ1-1; perhaps TRBD1 as D (5 bases). V was trimmed by 7 bases and J by 4 bases, leaving 12 bases between them. CDR1 is KGHDR and CDR2 is SFDVKD in the germline V gene. The CDR3 covers 13 residues. Here the CDR3 DNA reads TGTGCCACCAGCACAGGTGTAGCCACTGAAGCTTTCTTT. Its translation: CATSTGVATEAFF.

The chain carries TRBV6-5 and TRBJ1-3; D unresolved. The germline V and J ends were trimmed by 10 bases and 3 bases, with 7 bases remaining between them. The CDR3 runs to 11 residues. CDR1 and CDR2 (germline): MNHEY, SVGAGI. The CDR3 DNA is TGTGCCAATCCGGGTGGAAACACCATATATTTT. Protein: CANPGGNTIYF.

J is TRBJ2-2 and V is TRBV25-1, with 7 bases fitting TRBD1. Unmatched junction bases numbered 7, after V lost 6 bases and J lost 0 bases. This CDR3 comprises 16 residues. Germline-derived CDR1 and CDR2 are MGHDK and SYGVNS. The CDR3 coding sequence is TGTGCCAGCAGACTTAACAGGGGCTCGAACACCGGGGAGCTGTTTTTT. It encodes CASRLNRGSNTGELFF.

V gene TRBV5-6 combines with J gene TRBJ2-5; D is possibly TRBD1 (5 bases). CDR3 length: 13 residues. Trimming took 7 bases from V and 0 from J, leaving 10 bases between them. From germline, CDR1 is SGHDT and CDR2 YYEEEE. The CDR3: CASGATYQETQYF. The CDR3, as DNA: TGTGCCAGCGGGGCGACCTACCAAGAGACCCAGTACTTC.

V and J are TRBV2 and TRBJ1-1, with D perhaps TRBD1 (6 bases). V shed 2 bases and J shed 1 base, with 11 bases lying between them. Germline CDR1 SNHLY, CDR2 FYNNEI. The CDR3 length is 15 residues. CDR3 residues: CASSEWGRGNTEAFF. Written as DNA, the CDR3 is TGTGCCAGCAGTGAATGGGGCAGGGGGAACACTGAAGCTTTCTTT.

V and J are TRBV7-9 and TRBJ2-1, with 13 bases that match TRBD2. V was clipped by 1 base and J by 7 bases; unmatched bases: 7. Germline CDR1 SEHNR, CDR2 FQNEAQ (reference sequence). This CDR3 comprises 17 residues. CDR3 sequence reads: CASSLGLGLAGVNEQFF. CDR3 bases: TGTGCCAGCAGCTTAGGTCTTGGACTAGCGGGGGTTAATGAGCAGTTCTTC.

The chain combines TRBV19 with TRBJ1-5, with D possibly TRBD1 on 5 matching bases. Per the germline V gene, CDR1 is LNHDA and CDR2 is SQIVND (reference sequence). Trimming cost V 5 bases and J 4 bases, with 12 bases left between them. The CDR3 extends over 14 amino acids. The CDR3 reads CASSSRQSNQPQHF. As DNA, the CDR3 is TGTGCCAGTAGTTCCCGACAGAGTAATCAGCCCCAGCATTTT.

This chain uses TRBV5-1 with TRBJ2-1, with TRBD1 matching 9 bases. The CDR3 consists of 15 residues. CDR1 is SGHRS, CDR2 YFSETQ, per germline. V lost 4 bases to trimming and J lost 10 bases; unmatched junction nucleotides: 12. CDR3 sequence (DNA): TGCGCCAGCAGCGAACAGGGGGCAATCTCGGGGGAGCAGTTCTTC. As protein: CASSEQGAISGEQFF.

This clone was detected a few times. V is TRBV5-1 and J is TRBJ2-2, with TRBD1 as a possible D gene (6 bases). The CDR3 is 15 residues long. The ends were cut back, 4 bases at V and 6 bases at J, with 16 bases in the middle. Per the germline V gene, CDR1 is SGHRS and CDR2 is YFSETQ. The CDR3 here is CASSPRGGNPGELFF. The DNA of the CDR3 is TGCGCCAGCAGCCCACGAGGGGGTAACCCCGGGGAGCTGTTTTTT.

The chain is built from TRBV28 and TRBJ1-2; 8 nucleotides line up with TRBD1. J lost 4 bases, V lost 4 bases, and 2 bases had no gene match. Per the germline V gene, CDR1 is MDHEN and CDR2 is SYDVKM. The CDR3 sequence is 13 residues long. The CDR3 protein is CASSYRGGYGYTF. CDR3 sequence (DNA): TGTGCCAGCAGTTACAGGGGGGGCTATGGCTACACCTTC.

The chain's CDR3 is CAIRGGGTNTQYF. CDR3 DNA sequence: TGTGCCATCAGGGGAGGGGGAACGAATACGCAGTATTTT. The chain joins TRBV19 to TRBJ2-3; perhaps TRBD2 as D (7 bases). This CDR3 region has 13 residues. CDR1 and CDR2 (germline): LNHDA, SQIVND (reference sequence). V was clipped by 10 bases and J by 7 bases, with 18 bases between them.

This rearrangement joins TRBV7-9 to TRBJ1-2; D unresolved. Per the germline V gene, CDR1 is SEHNR and CDR2 is FQNEAQ (reference sequence). There are 13 residues in the CDR3. The V and J ends lost 1 base and 5 bases respectively, with 8 bases between them. CDR3 DNA sequence: TGTGCCAGCAGCTTAGATGACTTTTATGGCTACACCTTC. This encodes CASSLDDFYGYTF.

The chain carries TRBV11-2 and TRBJ2-1; 8 positions agree with TRBD2. Germline V gene data show CDR1 as SGHAT and CDR2 as FQNNGV. The CDR3 consists of 16 residues. V was pared by 2 bases and J by 6 bases, with 9 bases of the junction left unmatched. As DNA, the CDR3 is TGTGCCAGCAGCTTACCCCGGGAGGGTTGGGGCAATGAGCAGTTCTTC. This translates into CASSLPREGWGNEQFF. Variable domain in full (rest from reference TRBV11-2 and TRBJ2-1): EAGVAQSPRYKIIEKRQSVAFWCNPISGHATLYWYQQILGQGPKLLIQFQNNGVVDDSQLPKDRFSAERLKGVDSTLKIQPAKLEDSAVYLCASSLPREGWGNEQFFGPGTRLTVL.

In DNA form, the CDR3 reads TGTGCCAGCAGTTATTATGGCGGGCCCACCAATGAGCAGTTCTTC. Amino acids: CASSYYGGPTNEQFF. The rearrangement joins TRBV6-5 to TRBJ2-1; a weak D match, TRBD2 (5 bases). V was shortened by 3 bases and J by 6 bases, with 15 bases between the two germline ends. The CDR3 loop spans 15 amino acids. Per germline, CDR1 MNHEY and CDR2 SVGAGI.